This TCR beta chain was retrieved from a study of T cells in localized non-small cell lung cancer. Study-wide results and limits: Turning up in adjacent lung were a median roughly 59 of the top 100 tumor clones. The tumor had only one region sequenced, so heterogeneity remains possible. Measurement of T cell clonality placed uninvolved adjacent lung highest, above the level in tumor.

Turning to this clone: As yet, its antigen is unknown.

The table came from immunoSEQ multiplex PCR; TCRdb's copy has only in-frame clones and leaves some out. This table holds more than 15,000 clones, around 83% found once. Germline V CDR1 and CDR2: SGHAT, FQDESV (reference sequence). Trimming took 3 bases from V and 4 from J, leaving 7 bases between them. This CDR3 has 13 residues. Source: peripheral blood, taken before any cancer treatment. This receptor was taken from a male donor older than 55 with stage I lung adenocarcinoma. The rearrangement uses TRBV11-1 and TRBJ1-5, with a weak D call TRBD1 (5 bases). The CDR3 bases are TGTGCCAGCAGCTTTGACAGAAATCAGCCCCAGCATTTT. It translates to CASSFDRNQPQHF.